This T cell receptor (beta chain) was recovered during a study of cytomegalovirus exposure and HLA in healthy donors. General study findings and limits: A later analysis reported that several of the most significant clusters appeared to be linked to common viral pathogens, among them Epstein-Barr virus. In presence/absence analyses, roughly uniform sequencing depth across donors was assumed.

As concerns this clone: The antigen remains unidentified.

PCR primers comprised 60 Vbeta and 13 Jbeta primers. The protocol was immunoSEQ multiplex PCR, while the TCRdb copy is restricted to in-frame clones and leaves out a portion. Its listing shows more than 95,000 clones. V was shortened by 4 bases and J by 4 bases, with 8 bases between the two germline ends. The germline V gene has CDR1 MNHEY and CDR2 SVGAGI. The CDR3 is 13 amino acids. Sequencing was performed on PBMCs. The genes are TRBV6-5 and TRBJ1-5; weak D call: TRBD1 (6 bases). The receptor comes from a man between 18 and 35 years old in good health and CMV-seronegative. The CDR3 spells CASSSDRNQPQHF. The CDR3 DNA reads as TGTGCCAGCAGTTCGGACAGAAATCAGCCCCAGCATTTT.